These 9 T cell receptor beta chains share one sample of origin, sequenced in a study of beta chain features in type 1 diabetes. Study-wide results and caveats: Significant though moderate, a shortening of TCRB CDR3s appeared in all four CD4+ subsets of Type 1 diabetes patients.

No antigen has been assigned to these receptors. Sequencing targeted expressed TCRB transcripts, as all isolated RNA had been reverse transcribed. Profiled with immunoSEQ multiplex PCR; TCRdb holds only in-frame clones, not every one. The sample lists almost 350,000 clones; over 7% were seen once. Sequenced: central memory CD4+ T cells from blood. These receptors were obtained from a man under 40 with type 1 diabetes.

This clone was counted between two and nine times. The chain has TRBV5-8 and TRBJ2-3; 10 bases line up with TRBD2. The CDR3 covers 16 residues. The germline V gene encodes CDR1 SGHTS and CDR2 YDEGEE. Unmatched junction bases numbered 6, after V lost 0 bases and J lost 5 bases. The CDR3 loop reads CASSLAGTSVQDTQYF. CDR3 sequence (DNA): TGTGCCAGCAGCTTGGCCGGGACTAGCGTCCAAGATACGCAGTATTTT.

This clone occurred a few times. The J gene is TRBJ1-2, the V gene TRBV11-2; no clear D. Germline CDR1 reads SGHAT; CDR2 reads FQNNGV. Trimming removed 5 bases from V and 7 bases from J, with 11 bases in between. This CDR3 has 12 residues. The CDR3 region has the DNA TGTGCCAGCAGCATACTTTCCGGTGGCTACACCTTC. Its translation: CASSILSGGYTF.

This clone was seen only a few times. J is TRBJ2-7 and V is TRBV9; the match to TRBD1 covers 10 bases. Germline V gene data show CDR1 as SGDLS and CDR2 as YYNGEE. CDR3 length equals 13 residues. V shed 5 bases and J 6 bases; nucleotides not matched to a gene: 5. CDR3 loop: CASSGQGESEQYF. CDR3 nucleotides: TGTGCCAGCAGTGGACAGGGGGAGAGCGAGCAGTACTTC.

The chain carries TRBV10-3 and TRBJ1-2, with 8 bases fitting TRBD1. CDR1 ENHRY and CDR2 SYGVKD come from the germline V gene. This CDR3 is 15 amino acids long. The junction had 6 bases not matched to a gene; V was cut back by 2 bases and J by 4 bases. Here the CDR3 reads CAISETQGAFYGYTF. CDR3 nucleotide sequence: TGTGCCATCAGTGAGACCCAGGGGGCATTCTATGGCTACACCTTC.

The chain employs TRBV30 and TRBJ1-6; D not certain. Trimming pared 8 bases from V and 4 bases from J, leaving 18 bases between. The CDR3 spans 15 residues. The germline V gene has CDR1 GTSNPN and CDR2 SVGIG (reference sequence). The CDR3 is CALRMSSSYNSPLHF. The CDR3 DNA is TGTGCCCTTAGAATGTCTTCCAGTTATAATTCACCCCTCCACTTT.

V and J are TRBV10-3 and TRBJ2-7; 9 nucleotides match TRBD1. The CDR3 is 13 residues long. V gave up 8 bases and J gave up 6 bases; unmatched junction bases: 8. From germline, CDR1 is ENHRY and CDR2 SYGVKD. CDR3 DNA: TGTGCCATCGGCCGGGACAGGGACCTCGAGCAGTACTTC. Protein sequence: CAIGRDRDLEQYF.

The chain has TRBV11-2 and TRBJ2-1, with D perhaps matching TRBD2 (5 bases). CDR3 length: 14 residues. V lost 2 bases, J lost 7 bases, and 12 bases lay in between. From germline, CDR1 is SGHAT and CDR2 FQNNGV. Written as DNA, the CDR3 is TGTGCCAGCAGCTTAACTAGGGCCAGGAATGAGCAGTTCTTC. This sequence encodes CASSLTRARNEQFF.

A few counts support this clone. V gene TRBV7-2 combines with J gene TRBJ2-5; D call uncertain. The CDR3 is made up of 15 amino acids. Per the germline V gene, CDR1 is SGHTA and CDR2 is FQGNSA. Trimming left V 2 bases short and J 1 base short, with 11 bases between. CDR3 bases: TGTGCCAGCAGCTTAAATGGGCAGTTCCAAGAGACCCAGTACTTC. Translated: CASSLNGQFQETQYF.

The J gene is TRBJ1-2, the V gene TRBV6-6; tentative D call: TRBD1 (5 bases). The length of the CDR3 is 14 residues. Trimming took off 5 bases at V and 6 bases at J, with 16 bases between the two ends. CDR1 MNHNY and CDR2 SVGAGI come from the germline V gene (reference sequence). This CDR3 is CASSMDTLSDGYTF. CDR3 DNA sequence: TGTGCCAGCAGTATGGACACTCTCTCCGATGGCTACACCTTC.